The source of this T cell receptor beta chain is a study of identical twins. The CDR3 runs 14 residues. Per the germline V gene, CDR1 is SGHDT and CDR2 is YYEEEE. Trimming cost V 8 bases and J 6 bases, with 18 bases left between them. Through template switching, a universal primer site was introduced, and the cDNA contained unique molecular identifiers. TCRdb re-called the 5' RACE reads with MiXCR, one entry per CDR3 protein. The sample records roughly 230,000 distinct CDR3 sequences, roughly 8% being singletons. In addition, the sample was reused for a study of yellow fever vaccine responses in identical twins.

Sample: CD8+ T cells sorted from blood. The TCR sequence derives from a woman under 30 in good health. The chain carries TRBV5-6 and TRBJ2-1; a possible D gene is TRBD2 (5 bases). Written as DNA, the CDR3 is TGTGCCAGGAGCCCCGGGCTAGCCTGCAATGAGCAGTTCTTC. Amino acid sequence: CARSPGLACNEQFF.